The 21 T cell receptor beta chains below come from one sample, sequenced in a study of identical twins. Each CDR3 protein gets one entry after TCRdb re-called the 5' RACE reads with MiXCR. The sample consists of hundreds of thousands of distinct CDR3 sequences, 9% to 15% of them appearing once. The sample was also linked to a second study, of yellow fever vaccine responses in identical twins.

The source material was CD8+ T cells sorted from blood. The receptor set was obtained from a woman aged 18-29 years in good health.

The chain has TRBV5-1 and TRBJ2-7; TRBD2 matches at 9 bases. The length of the CDR3 is 13 residues. Germline CDR1 and CDR2: SGHRS and YFSETQ. J lost 5 bases, V lost 3 bases, and 3 bases had no gene match. As DNA, the CDR3 is TGCGCCAGCAGCTCGGGACTAGCCGACGAGCAGTACTTC. Translated, it gives CASSSGLADEQYF.

The chain is built from TRBV28 and TRBJ1-1; D call uncertain. Germline CDR1 MDHEN, CDR2 SYDVKM. Trimming removed 1 base from V and 4 bases from J, with 7 bases in between. The CDR3 consists of 13 residues. The CDR3 DNA is TGTGCCAGCAGTTTATTTGGTTTCACTGAAGCTTTCTTT. Encoded protein: CASSLFGFTEAFF.

This clonotype was recorded many times. The chain joins TRBV6-6 to TRBJ2-1; no definite D call. This CDR3 has 12 amino acids. V lost 0 bases to trimming and J lost 8 bases, with 5 bases between them. The germline gives CDR1 MNHNY, CDR2 SVGAGI (reference sequence). The CDR3 nucleotides read TGTGCCAGCAGTTACTCAATGCATGAGCAGTTCTTC. Amino acids: CASSYSMHEQFF.

The rearrangement uses TRBV29-1 and TRBJ2-1; perhaps TRBD2 as D (5 bases). CDR1 SQVTM and CDR2 ANQGSEA come from the germline V gene. The V gene lost 5 bases and the J gene lost 4 bases, with 12 bases spanning the gap. This CDR3 has 13 residues. The CDR3 nucleotides are TGCAGCGTTTTAAGCGGTCTATACAATGAGCAGTTCTTC. As protein: CSVLSGLYNEQFF.

There are many counts of this clonotype. V is TRBV20-1 and J is TRBJ1-1, with D unclear. The V end lost 0 bases, the J end lost 3 bases, and 8 bases lay between the germline ends. The CDR3 runs 13 residues. Germline CDR1 and CDR2: DFQATT and SNEGSKA (reference sequence). The CDR3 sequence: CSAREGIYTEAFF. The CDR3 DNA is TGCAGTGCTAGAGAAGGGATATACACTGAAGCTTTCTTT.

J is TRBJ2-3 and V is TRBV10-2; D ambiguous. Looked up from germline, CDR1 is WSHSY and CDR2 is SAAADI. This CDR3 is built from 15 residues. V dropped 3 bases and J dropped 0 bases, with 10 bases sitting between them. CDR3 DNA sequence: TGCGCCAGCAGTGATTTTACTGACAGCACAGATACGCAGTATTTT. Translated: CASSDFTDSTDTQYF.

J is TRBJ1-2 and V is TRBV27, with TRBD1 identical over 9 bases. J lost 7 bases, V lost 4 bases, and 7 bases had no gene match. CDR3 length: 14 amino acids. CDR1 and CDR2 (germline): MNHEY, SMNVEV (reference sequence). In DNA, the CDR3 is TGTGCCAGCAGTTCGACCGGGACAGGGTTTGGCTACACCTTC. This encodes CASSSTGTGFGYTF.

The chain joins TRBV4-1 to TRBJ1-2; 7 bases are shared with TRBD1. Looked up from germline, CDR1 is MGHRA and CDR2 is YSYEKL. With 4 bases clipped from V and 3 bases from J, the junction kept 8 bases outside the gene matches. The CDR3 is made up of 15 amino acids. The CDR3 loop is CASSPGQRPDYGYTF. CDR3 DNA: TGCGCCAGCAGCCCGGGACAGCGCCCGGACTATGGCTACACCTTC.

The chain links TRBV4-1 to TRBJ2-2; 11 positions agree with TRBD2. Germline CDR1 MGHRA, CDR2 YSYEKL. Unmatched junction bases numbered 9, after V lost 3 bases and J lost 6 bases. The CDR3 is 17 residues long. In nucleotides, the CDR3 is TGCGCCAGCAGCCAGATACTAGCGGGAGATAACCCCGGGGAGCTGTTTTTT. Translating it yields CASSQILAGDNPGELFF.

V and J are TRBV25-1 and TRBJ2-1; a possible D gene is TRBD2 (6 bases). Between the trimmed V and J ends, which lost 3 bases and 2 bases, there was a span of 14 bases. In germline, CDR1 is MGHDK, CDR2 SYGVNS. This CDR3 is built from 16 residues. CDR3 protein: CASSDPNRRAYNEQFF. The DNA of the CDR3 is TGTGCCAGCAGTGATCCCAACCGGAGGGCCTACAATGAGCAGTTCTTC. Full variable domain (rest looked up from reference TRBV25-1 and TRBJ2-1): EADIYQTPRYLVIGTGKKITLECSQTMGHDKMYWYQQDPGMELHLIHYSYGVNSTEKGDLSSESTVSRIRTEHFPLTLESARPSHTSQYLCASSDPNRRAYNEQFFGPGTRLTVL.

The gene calls are TRBV13 and TRBJ2-7; no clear D. Germline V lookup: CDR1 PRHDT, CDR2 FYEKMQ (reference sequence). This CDR3 comprises 14 residues. V was shortened by 6 bases and J by 3 bases, with 15 bases between the two germline ends. CDR3 sequence reads: CASRLPEAVYEQYV. Here the CDR3 DNA reads TGTGCCAGCAGGCTTCCCGAGGCGGTCTACGAGCAGTACGTC.

Many counts were recorded for this clonotype. This chain links TRBV21-1 with TRBJ2-7; the D call in the table, TRBD2, was not verified against the DNA. TRBV21-1 is given as a pseudogene. This CDR3 contains 15 residues. The chain's CDR3 is CASSKALAGVYEQYF. CDR3 DNA sequence: TGTGCCAGCAGCAAAGCGCTAGCGGGAGTTTACGAGCAGTACTTC.

The CDR3: CASSQDTPMGDYPPYEQYF. CDR3 nucleotides: TGTGCCAGCAGCCAAGATACCCCCATGGGGGACTACCCACCCTACGAGCAGTACTTC. This chain links TRBV3-1 with TRBJ2-7; the match to TRBD2 covers 7 bases. Germline lookup yields CDR1 LGHDT and CDR2 YNNKEL (reference sequence). This CDR3 is 19 amino acids long. V was clipped by 0 bases and J by 2 bases; unmatched bases: 16.

The J gene is TRBJ2-5, the V gene TRBV12-3 or TRBV12-4; a possible D gene is TRBD2 (7 bases). Between the trimmed V and J ends, which lost 3 bases and 4 bases, there was a span of 9 bases. The length of the CDR3 is 13 residues. CDR3 protein: CASSFGGPETQYF. The CDR3 DNA follows: TGTGCCAGCAGTTTCGGGGGGCCAGAGACCCAGTACTTC.

A few counts support this clonotype. V is TRBV7-9 and J is TRBJ1-1; 9 bases fit TRBD1. The CDR3 has 15 residues. V shed 5 bases, J shed 0 bases, and the junction held 4 bases outside the gene matches. Germline loops: CDR1 SEHNR, CDR2 FQNEAQ (reference sequence). The CDR3 protein is CASSMGQGLNTEAFF. CDR3 coding DNA: TGTGCCAGCAGCATGGGACAGGGACTGAACACTGAAGCTTTCTTT. Complete variable domain (other parts from reference TRBV7-9 and TRBJ1-1): DTGVSQNPRHKITKRGQNVTFRCDPISEHNRLYWYRQTLGQGPEFLTYFQNEAQLEKSRLLSDRFSAERPKGSFSTLEIQRTEQGDSAMYLCASSMGQGLNTEAFFGQGTRLTVV.

This clonotype was recorded many times. The CDR3 here is CASSFGGLGYTF. In nucleotides, the CDR3 is TGTGCCAGCAGTTTTGGGGGTCTCGGCTACACCTTC. The chain uses TRBV12-3 or TRBV12-4 and TRBJ1-2; possible D gene TRBD1, 5 bases. This CDR3 region has 12 residues. V was shortened by 3 bases and J by 8 bases, with 10 bases between the two germline ends.

The chain carries TRBV13 and TRBJ2-3; D is uncertain. Trimming shortened V by 3 bases and J by 6 bases, and 10 bases separated the two germline ends. The CDR3 totals 13 residues. CDR1 PRHDT and CDR2 FYEKMQ come from the germline V gene (reference sequence). The CDR3 DNA sequence: TGTGCCAGCAGCTTCGATACTGGGGATACGCAGTATTTT. It is translated as CASSFDTGDTQYF.

The chain links TRBV6-6 to TRBJ2-1; D is unclear. Germline lookup yields CDR1 MNHNY and CDR2 SVGAGI (reference sequence). The CDR3 totals 12 residues. V was pared by 6 bases and J by 5 bases, with 8 bases between. The chain's CDR3 is CASRVANNEQFF. The CDR3 bases are TGTGCCAGCAGGGTTGCAAACAATGAGCAGTTCTTC.

DNA of the CDR3: TGCAGTGCTAGAGTAGTAGGACAGGAGAATGAGCAGTTCTTC. Translation: CSARVVGQENEQFF. The chain combines TRBV20-1 with TRBJ2-1; 7 bases match TRBD1. The CDR3 has 14 residues. Looked up from germline, CDR1 is DFQATT and CDR2 is SNEGSKA (reference sequence). With V trimmed by 1 base and J by 7 bases, 7 bases remained unmatched.

CDR3 in DNA: TGTGCCAGCAGCGGCACGGACAGGCTCTACGAGCAGTACGTC. Residues: CASSGTDRLYEQYV. The V gene is TRBV7-8, the J gene TRBJ2-7; 7 bases match TRBD1. CDR1 and CDR2 (germline): SGHVS, FQNEAQ. This CDR3 comprises 14 residues. With 5 bases clipped from V and 3 bases from J, the junction kept 7 bases outside the gene matches.

In this sample, this clonotype turned up a few times. The rearrangement joins TRBV14 to TRBJ2-7; perhaps TRBD2 as D (6 bases). V dropped 5 bases and J dropped 6 bases, with 14 bases sitting between them. The CDR3 consists of 13 residues. Germline loops: CDR1 SGHDN, CDR2 FVKESK. Here the CDR3 DNA reads TGTGCCAGCAGCAAAAGACTAGTGCTCGAGCAGTACTTC. Protein sequence: CASSKRLVLEQYF.